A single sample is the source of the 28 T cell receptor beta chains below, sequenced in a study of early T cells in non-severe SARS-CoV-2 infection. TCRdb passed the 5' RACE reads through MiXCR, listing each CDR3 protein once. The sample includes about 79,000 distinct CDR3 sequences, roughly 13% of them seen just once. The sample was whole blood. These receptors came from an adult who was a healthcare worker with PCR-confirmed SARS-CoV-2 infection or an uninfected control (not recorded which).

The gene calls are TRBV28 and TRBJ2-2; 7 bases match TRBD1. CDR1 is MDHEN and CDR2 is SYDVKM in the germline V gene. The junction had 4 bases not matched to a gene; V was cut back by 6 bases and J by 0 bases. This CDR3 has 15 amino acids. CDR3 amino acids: CASSPGTANTGELFF. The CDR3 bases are TGTGCCAGCAGCCCCGGGACAGCGAACACCGGGGAGCTGTTTTTT.

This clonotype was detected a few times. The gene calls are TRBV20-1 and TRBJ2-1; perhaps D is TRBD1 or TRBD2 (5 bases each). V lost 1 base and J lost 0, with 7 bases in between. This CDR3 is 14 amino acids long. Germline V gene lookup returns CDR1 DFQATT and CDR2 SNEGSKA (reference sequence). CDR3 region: CSARAGTSYNEQFF. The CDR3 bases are TGCAGTGCTAGAGCAGGGACCTCCTACAATGAGCAGTTCTTC.

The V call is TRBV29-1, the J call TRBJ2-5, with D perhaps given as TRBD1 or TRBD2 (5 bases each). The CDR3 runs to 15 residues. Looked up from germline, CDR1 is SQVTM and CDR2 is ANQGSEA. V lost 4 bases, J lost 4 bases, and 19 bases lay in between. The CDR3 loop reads CSVGGLGPQRETQYF. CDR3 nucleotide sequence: TGCAGCGTTGGGGGGTTGGGCCCCCAGCGAGAGACCCAGTACTTC.

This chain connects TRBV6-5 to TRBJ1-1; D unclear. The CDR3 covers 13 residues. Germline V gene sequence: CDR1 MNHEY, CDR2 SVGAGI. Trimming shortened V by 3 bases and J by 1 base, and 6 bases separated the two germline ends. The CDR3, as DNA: TGTGCCAGCAGTTATTCGTCGAACACTGAAGCTTTCTTT. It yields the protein CASSYSSNTEAFF.

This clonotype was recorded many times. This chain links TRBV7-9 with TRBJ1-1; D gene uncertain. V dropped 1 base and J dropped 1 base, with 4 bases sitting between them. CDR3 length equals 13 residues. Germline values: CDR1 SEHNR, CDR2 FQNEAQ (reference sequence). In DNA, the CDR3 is TGTGCCAGCAGCTTAGACCAGAACACTGAAGCTTTCTTT. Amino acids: CASSLDQNTEAFF.

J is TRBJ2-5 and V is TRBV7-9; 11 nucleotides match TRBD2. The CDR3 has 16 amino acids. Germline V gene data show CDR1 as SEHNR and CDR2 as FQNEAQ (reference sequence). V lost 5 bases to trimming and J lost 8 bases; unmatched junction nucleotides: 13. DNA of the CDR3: TGTGCCAGCAGCCGCACCCCTCTAGCGGGGGGCCCCACCCAGTACTTC. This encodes CASSRTPLAGGPTQYF.

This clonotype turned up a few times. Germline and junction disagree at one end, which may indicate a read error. The CDR3 loop reads CASASGGTGGRPGNF. Written as DNA, the CDR3 is TGTGCCAGCGCTTCAGGCGGGACAGGGGGCCGGCCCGGTAACTTC. This chain connects TRBV9 to TRBJ1-2; 12 bases line up with TRBD1. The CDR3 spans 15 residues. Germline-derived CDR1 and CDR2 are SGDLS and YYNGEE.

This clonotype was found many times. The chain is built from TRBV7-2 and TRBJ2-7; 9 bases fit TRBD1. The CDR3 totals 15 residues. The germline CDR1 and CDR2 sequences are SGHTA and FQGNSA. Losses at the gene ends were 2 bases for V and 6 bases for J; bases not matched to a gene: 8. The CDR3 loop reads CASSLSTGGRFEQYF. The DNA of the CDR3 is TGTGCCAGCAGCTTATCAACAGGGGGCCGTTTCGAGCAGTACTTC.

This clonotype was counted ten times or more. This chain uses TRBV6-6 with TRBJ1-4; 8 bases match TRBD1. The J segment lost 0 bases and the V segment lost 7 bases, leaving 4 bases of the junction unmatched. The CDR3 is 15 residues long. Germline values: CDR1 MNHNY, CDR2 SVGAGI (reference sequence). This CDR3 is CASNLQGATNEKLFF. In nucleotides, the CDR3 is TGTGCCAGCAATCTACAGGGGGCAACTAATGAAAAACTGTTTTTT.

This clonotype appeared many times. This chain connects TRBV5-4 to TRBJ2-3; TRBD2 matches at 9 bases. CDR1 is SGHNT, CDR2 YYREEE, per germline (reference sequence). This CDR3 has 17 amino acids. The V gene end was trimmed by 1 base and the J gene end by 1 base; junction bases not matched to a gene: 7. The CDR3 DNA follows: TGTGCCAGCAGCTTGACCACCCTAGCGGGGCGCACAGATACGCAGTATTTT. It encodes CASSLTTLAGRTDTQYF.

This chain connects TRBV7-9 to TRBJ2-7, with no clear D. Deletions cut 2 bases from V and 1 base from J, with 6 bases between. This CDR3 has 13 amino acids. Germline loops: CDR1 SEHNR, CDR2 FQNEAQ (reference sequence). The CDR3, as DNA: TGTGCCAGCAGCTTAACGGCGTCCTACGAGCAGTACTTC. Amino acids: CASSLTASYEQYF.

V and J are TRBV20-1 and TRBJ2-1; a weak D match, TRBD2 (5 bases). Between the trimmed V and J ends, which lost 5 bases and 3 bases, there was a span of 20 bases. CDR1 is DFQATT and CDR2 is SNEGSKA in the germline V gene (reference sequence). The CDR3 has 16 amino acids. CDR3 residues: CSAHGLVGEFYNEQFF. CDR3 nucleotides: TGCAGTGCTCACGGGCTGGTCGGGGAATTCTACAATGAGCAGTTCTTC.

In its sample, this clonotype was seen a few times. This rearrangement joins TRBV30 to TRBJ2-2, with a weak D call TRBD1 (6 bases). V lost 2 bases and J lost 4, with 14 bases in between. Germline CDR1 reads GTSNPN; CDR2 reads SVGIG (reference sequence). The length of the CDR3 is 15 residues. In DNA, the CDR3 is TGTGCCTGGAGTAATGGGACACATATCACCGGGGAGCTGTTTTTT. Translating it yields CAWSNGTHITGELFF.

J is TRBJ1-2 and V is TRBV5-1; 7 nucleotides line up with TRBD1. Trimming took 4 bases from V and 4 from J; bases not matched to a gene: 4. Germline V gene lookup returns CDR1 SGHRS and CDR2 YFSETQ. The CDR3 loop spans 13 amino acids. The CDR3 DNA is TGCGCCAGCAGCCAGGGACAGACCTATGGCTACACCTTC. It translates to CASSQGQTYGYTF.

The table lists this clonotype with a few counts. In DNA, the CDR3 is TGTGCCAGCAGTCAGAGACAGGTCCCCTACGAGCAGTACTTC. Protein: CASSQRQVPYEQYF. This chain uses TRBV2 with TRBJ2-7; perhaps TRBD1 as D (6 bases). Germline V CDR1 and CDR2: SNHLY, FYNNEI. This CDR3 contains 14 residues. Trimming stripped 5 bases from V and 2 bases from J, with 13 bases between.

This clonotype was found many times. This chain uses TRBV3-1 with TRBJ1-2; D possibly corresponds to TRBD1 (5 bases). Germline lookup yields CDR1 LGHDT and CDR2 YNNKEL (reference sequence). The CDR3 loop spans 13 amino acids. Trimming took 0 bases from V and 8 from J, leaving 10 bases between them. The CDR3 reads CASSQEGTRGYTF. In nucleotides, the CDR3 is TGTGCCAGCAGCCAAGAGGGGACTAGGGGCTACACCTTC.

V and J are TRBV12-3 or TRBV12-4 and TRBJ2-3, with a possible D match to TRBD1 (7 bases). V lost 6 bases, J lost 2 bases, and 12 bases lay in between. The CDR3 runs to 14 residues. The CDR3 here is CASRYRGLTDTQYF. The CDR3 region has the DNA TGTGCCAGCAGGTACAGGGGACTCACAGATACGCAGTATTTT.

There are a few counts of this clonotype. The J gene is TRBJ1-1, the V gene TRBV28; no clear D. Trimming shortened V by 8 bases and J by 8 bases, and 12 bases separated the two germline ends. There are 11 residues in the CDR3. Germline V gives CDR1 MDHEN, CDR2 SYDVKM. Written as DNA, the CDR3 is TGTGCCAGCGGTCAACTGCTGGAAGCTTTCTTT. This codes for CASGQLLEAFF. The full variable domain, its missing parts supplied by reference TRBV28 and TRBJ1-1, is DVKVTQSSRYLVKRTGEKVFLECVQDMDHENMFWYRQDPGLGLRLIYFSYDVKMKEKGDIPEGYSVSREKKERFSLILESASTNQTSMYLCASGQLLEAFFGQGTRLTVV.

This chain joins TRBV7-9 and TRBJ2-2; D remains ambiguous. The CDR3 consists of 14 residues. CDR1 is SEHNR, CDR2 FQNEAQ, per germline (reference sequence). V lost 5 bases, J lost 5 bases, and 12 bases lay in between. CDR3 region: CASSLAVQTGELFF. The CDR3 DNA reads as TGTGCCAGCAGCCTGGCGGTCCAAACCGGGGAGCTGTTTTTT.

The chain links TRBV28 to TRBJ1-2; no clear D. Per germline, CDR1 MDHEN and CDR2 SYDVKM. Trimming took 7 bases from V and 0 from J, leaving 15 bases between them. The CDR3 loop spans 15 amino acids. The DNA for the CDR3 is TGTGCCAGCACTCCGGACGGAAATACTAACTATGGCTACACCTTC. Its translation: CASTPDGNTNYGYTF.

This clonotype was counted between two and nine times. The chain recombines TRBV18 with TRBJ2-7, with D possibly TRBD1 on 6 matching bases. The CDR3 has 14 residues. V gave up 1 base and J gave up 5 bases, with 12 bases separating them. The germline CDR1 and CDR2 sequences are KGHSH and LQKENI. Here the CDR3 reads CASSPQPGENEQYF. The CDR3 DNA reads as TGTGCCAGCTCACCACAGCCAGGGGAGAACGAGCAGTACTTC. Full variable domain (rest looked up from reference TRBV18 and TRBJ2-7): NAGVMQNPRHLVRRRGQEARLRCSPMKGHSHVYWYRQLPEEGLKFMVYLQKENIIDESGMPKERFSAEFPKEGPSILRIQQVVRGDSAAYFCASSPQPGENEQYFGPGTRLTVT.

The DNA for the CDR3 is TGTGCCAGCAGTTCCGTAATAGCGGGGGGCAACTACGAGCAGTACTTC. Protein sequence: CASSSVIAGGNYEQYF. The chain is built from TRBV2 and TRBJ2-7; 10 bases are a match to TRBD2. Germline-derived CDR1 and CDR2 are SNHLY and FYNNEI. The CDR3 has 16 amino acids. Trimming took 5 bases from V and 3 from J; bases not matched to a gene: 10.

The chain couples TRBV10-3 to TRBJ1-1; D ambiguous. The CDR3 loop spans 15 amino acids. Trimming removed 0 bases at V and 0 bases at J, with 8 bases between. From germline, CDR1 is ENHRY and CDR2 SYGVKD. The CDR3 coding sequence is TGTGCCATCAGTGAGTCGACGGTAATGAACACTGAAGCTTTCTTT. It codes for CAISESTVMNTEAFF.

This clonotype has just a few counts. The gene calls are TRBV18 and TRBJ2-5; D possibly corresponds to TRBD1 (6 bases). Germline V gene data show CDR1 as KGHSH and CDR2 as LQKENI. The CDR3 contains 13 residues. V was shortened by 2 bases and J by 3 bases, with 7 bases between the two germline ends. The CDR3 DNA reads TGTGCCAGCTCACCATACAGGGAAGAGACCCAGTACTTC. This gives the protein CASSPYREETQYF.

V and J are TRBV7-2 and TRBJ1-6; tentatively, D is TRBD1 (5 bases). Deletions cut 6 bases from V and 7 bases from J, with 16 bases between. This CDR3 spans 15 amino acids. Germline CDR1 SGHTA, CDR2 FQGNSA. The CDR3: CASRVTGTVNSPLHF. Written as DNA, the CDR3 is TGTGCCAGCAGGGTGACCGGGACGGTGAATTCACCCCTCCACTTT.

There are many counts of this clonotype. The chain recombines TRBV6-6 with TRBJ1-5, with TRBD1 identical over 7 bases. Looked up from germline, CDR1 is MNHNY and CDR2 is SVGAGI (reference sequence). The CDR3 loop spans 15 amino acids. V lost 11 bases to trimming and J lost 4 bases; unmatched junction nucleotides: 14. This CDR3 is CAVRGASGDNQPQHF. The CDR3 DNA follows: TGTGCCGTCAGGGGGGCCTCTGGGGATAATCAGCCCCAGCATTTT.

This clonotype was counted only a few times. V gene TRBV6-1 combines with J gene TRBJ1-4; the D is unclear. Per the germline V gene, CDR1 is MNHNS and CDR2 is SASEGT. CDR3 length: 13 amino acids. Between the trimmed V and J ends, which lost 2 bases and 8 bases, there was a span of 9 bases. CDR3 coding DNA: TGTGCCAGCAGTGAACGGGCCACGGAAAAACTGTTTTTT. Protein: CASSERATEKLFF.

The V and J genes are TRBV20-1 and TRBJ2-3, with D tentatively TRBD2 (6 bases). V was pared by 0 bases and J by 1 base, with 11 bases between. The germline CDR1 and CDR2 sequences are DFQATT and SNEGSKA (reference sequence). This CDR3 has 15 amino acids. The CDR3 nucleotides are TGCAGTGCTAGAGATCACGCTAGCGGCACAGATACGCAGTATTTT. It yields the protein CSARDHASGTDTQYF.